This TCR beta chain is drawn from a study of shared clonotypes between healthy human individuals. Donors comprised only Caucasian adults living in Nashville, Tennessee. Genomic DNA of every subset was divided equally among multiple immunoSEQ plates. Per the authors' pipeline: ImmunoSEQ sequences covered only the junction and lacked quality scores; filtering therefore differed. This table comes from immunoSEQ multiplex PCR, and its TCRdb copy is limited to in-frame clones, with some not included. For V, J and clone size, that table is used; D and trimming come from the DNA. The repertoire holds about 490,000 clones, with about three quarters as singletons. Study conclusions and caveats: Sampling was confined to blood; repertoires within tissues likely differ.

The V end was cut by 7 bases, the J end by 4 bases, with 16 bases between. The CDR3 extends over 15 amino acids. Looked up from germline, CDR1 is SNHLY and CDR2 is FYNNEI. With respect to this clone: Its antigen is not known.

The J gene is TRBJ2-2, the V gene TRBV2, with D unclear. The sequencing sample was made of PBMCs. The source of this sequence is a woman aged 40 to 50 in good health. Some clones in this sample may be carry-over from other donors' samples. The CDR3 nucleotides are TGTGCCAGCACCCCGAGCCGGCCGGGCACCGGGGAGCTGTTTTTT. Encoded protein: CASTPSRPGTGELFF.